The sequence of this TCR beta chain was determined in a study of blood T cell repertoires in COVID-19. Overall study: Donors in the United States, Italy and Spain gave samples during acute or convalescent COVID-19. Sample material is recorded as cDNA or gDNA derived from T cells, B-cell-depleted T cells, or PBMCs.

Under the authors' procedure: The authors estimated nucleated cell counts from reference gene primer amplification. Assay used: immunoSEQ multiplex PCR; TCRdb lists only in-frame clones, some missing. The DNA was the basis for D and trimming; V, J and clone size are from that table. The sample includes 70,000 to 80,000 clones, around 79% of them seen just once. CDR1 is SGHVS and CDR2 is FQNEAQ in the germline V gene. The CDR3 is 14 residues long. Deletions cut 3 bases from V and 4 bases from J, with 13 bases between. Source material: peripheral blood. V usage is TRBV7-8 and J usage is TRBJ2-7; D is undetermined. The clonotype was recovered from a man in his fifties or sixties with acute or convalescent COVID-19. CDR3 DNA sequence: TGTGCCAGCAGCTTGAGCTCCCCCGGTTACGAGCAGTACTTC. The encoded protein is CASSLSSPGYEQYF.